Following are 26 T cell receptor beta chains from one sample sequenced in a study of T cells in Graves' hyperthyroidism and ophthalmopathy. Researchers amplified the TCR beta CDR3 regions from RNA transcripts. A first-round RT-PCR of the TCR CDR3 used the HTBI primer set. TCRdb re-called the multiplex PCR reads through MiXCR, storing one row per CDR3 protein. Among a few hundred thousand distinct CDR3 sequences listed, more than 12% were seen once. The sequenced sample consisted of blood. The receptor source for this set is a woman between 25 and 40 years old with Graves' ophthalmopathy.

The chain uses TRBV20-1 and TRBJ2-1; maybe TRBD2 (5 bases). V was pared by 0 bases and J by 5 bases, with 14 bases between. The germline gives CDR1 DFQATT, CDR2 SNEGSKA (reference sequence). The CDR3 is 15 amino acids. The CDR3 is CSARDVATWNNEQFF. DNA for the CDR3: TGCAGTGCTAGAGATGTAGCGACGTGGAACAATGAGCAGTTCTTC.

This clonotype was detected only a few times. This sequence joins TRBV7-3 and TRBJ2-5; D is undetermined. The CDR3 has 14 residues. CDR1 and CDR2 from the germline V gene are SGHTA and FQGTGA. V was shortened by 4 bases and J by 3 bases, with 12 bases between the two germline ends. Here the CDR3 DNA reads TGTGCCAGCAGCTCCTTTGGCGGAAAAGAGACCCAGTACTTC. It is translated as CASSSFGGKETQYF.

This clonotype was recorded at least ten times. This chain joins TRBV10-3 and TRBJ2-7; no clear D gene. The V and J ends lost 3 bases and 7 bases respectively, with 13 bases between them. This CDR3 contains 13 residues. Germline CDR1 ENHRY, CDR2 SYGVKD. CDR3 nucleotides: TGTGCCATCAGTGAAAGTAGGGTGGAGGAGCAGTACTTC. Amino acids: CAISESRVEEQYF.

Regarding this clonotype: At one boundary the junction diverges from the germline segment, which might be a read error. V and J are TRBV6-1 and TRBJ1-2; no firm D call. The CDR3 runs 13 residues. Germline-derived CDR1 and CDR2 are MNHNS and SASEGT. CDR3 bases: TGTGCCAGCAGTAAGGACGGAAACTGTGGCTACACCTTC. It encodes CASSKDGNCGYTF.

This sequence joins TRBV14 and TRBJ1-2, with D possibly TRBD1 on 6 matching bases. This CDR3 is 13 amino acids long. Per germline, CDR1 SGHDN and CDR2 FVKESK. Trimming removed 8 bases from V and 4 bases from J, with 14 bases in between. For the CDR3, the DNA is TGTGCCAGCGCCCGGGACATTGGCTATGGCTACACCTTC. Protein product: CASARDIGYGYTF.

As to this clonotype: A read error may be the cause here, since a much bigger clone is one base away. It is likely a read error, because the conserved phenylalanine at the end of the CDR3 is missing. The V and J genes are TRBV7-8 and TRBJ2-5; 7 nucleotides agree with TRBD2. The V gene's germline CDR1 is SGHVS and CDR2 FQNEAQ. The CDR3 loop spans 16 amino acids. The J segment lost 4 bases and the V segment lost 3 bases, leaving 11 bases of the junction unmatched. The chain's CDR3 is CASSFRWTRSGETQYS. The CDR3 coding sequence is TGTGCCAGCAGCTTCAGGTGGACTAGGTCAGGAGAGACCCAGTACTCC.

The sample holds many counts of this clonotype. J is TRBJ1-1 and V is TRBV13; 7 bases are shared with TRBD1. Germline CDR1 is PRHDT and CDR2 is FYEKMQ (reference sequence). V gave up 6 bases and J gave up 10 bases; unmatched junction bases: 8. The CDR3 is 12 residues long. CDR3 DNA sequence: TGTGCCAGCAGGCGAGACAGGGATAGAGCTTTCTTT. This sequence encodes CASRRDRDRAFF.

This clonotype appeared many times. V gene TRBV20-1 combines with J gene TRBJ2-2, with TRBD2 matching over 10 bases. The V and J ends lost 1 base and 3 bases, in that order; junction bases with no gene match: 5. Looked up from germline, CDR1 is DFQATT and CDR2 is SNEGSKA (reference sequence). The CDR3 extends over 16 amino acids. The CDR3 loop is CSARVKGLADTGELFF. The CDR3 DNA reads as TGCAGTGCTAGAGTTAAAGGACTAGCGGACACCGGGGAGCTGTTTTTT.

CDR3 nucleotide sequence: TGTGCCAGCATCAGAGCGGGGGGCAACACCGGGGAGCTGTTTTTT. Encoded protein: CASIRAGGNTGELFF. V and J are TRBV12-3 or TRBV12-4 and TRBJ2-2; 9 nucleotides agree with TRBD2. The CDR3 runs to 15 residues. Trimming removed 7 bases from V and 2 bases from J; junction bases left unmatched: 5.

This clonotype was observed at least ten times. The gene calls are TRBV7-9 and TRBJ2-1; 8 positions match TRBD2. Germline V gene sequence: CDR1 SEHNR, CDR2 FQNEAQ (reference sequence). The CDR3 length is 16 residues. Trimming cost V 4 bases and J 7 bases; bases outside gene matches: 12. The DNA for the CDR3 is TGTGCCAGCAGCTCCTCCCGGGGGGGCCTTCTTAATGAGCAGTTCTTC. Translating it yields CASSSSRGGLLNEQFF.

This clonotype was counted at least ten times. This rearrangement joins TRBV7-9 to TRBJ1-1; possible D gene TRBD1, 6 bases. This CDR3 is built from 15 residues. Germline V gene data show CDR1 as SEHNR and CDR2 as FQNEAQ (reference sequence). V was pared by 5 bases and J by 5 bases, with 18 bases between. In DNA, the CDR3 is TGTGCCAGCAGCCAAGGGCCCATAGGGGGAACTGAAGCTTTCTTT. It translates to CASSQGPIGGTEAFF.

This clonotype has just one count. A much larger clone lies one base from this, so it may be a read error. This chain links TRBV5-8 with TRBJ1-6; no definite D call. The length of the CDR3 is 13 residues. Between the trimmed V and J ends, which lost 4 bases and 10 bases, there was a span of 12 bases. The germline V gene encodes CDR1 SGHTS and CDR2 YDEGEE. CDR3 bases: TGTGCCAGCAGCGTAAACACATCCTCACCCCTCCACTTT. Translation gives CASSVNTSSPLHF. The whole variable domain, remainder taken from reference TRBV5-8 and TRBJ1-6, is EAGVTQSPTHLIKTRGQQATLRCSPISGHTSVYWYQQALGLGLQFLLWYDEGEERNRGNFPPRFSGRQFPNYSSELNVNALELEDSALYLCASSVNTSSPLHFGNGTRLTVT.

The chain joins TRBV5-5 to TRBJ1-6; D remains unclear. The CDR3 runs to 17 residues. Germline values: CDR1 SGHKS, CDR2 YYEKEE (reference sequence). V was clipped by 2 bases and J by 0 bases, with 12 bases between them. For the CDR3, the DNA is TGTGCCAGCAGCTTAACACCAGAAAGCTCCTATAATTCACCCCTCCACTTT. This sequence encodes CASSLTPESSYNSPLHF.

The chain employs TRBV5-1 and TRBJ1-6; D possibly corresponds to TRBD1 (5 bases). The V end was cut by 1 base, the J end by 9 bases, with 14 bases between. Per germline, CDR1 SGHRS and CDR2 YFSETQ. CDR3 length equals 15 residues. In DNA form, the CDR3 reads TGCGCCAGCAGCTTGAACGCGGGCAGGGCTTCACCCCTCCACTTT. Translation gives CASSLNAGRASPLHF.

This clonotype has a handful of counts. The chain is built from TRBV20-1 and TRBJ1-6, with unresolved D. Germline V gene sequence: CDR1 DFQATT, CDR2 SNEGSKA (reference sequence). With 5 bases removed from V and 4 bases from J, the gap between germline ends came to 18 bases. There are 16 residues in the CDR3. CDR3 sequence reads: CSAPLSGMGYNSPLHF. In nucleotides, the CDR3 is TGCAGTGCTCCCCTTAGTGGGATGGGTTATAATTCACCCCTCCACTTT.

The J gene is TRBJ2-7, the V gene TRBV6-2 or TRBV6-3; TRBD2 aligns across 8 bases. This CDR3 is 16 amino acids long. Germline CDR1 reads MNHEY; CDR2 reads SVGEGT. After removal of 4 bases from V and 0 bases from J, the junction contained 8 bases not matched to a gene. This CDR3 is CASSSFTSGGSYEQYF. The CDR3, as DNA: TGTGCCAGCAGTTCCTTCACTAGCGGAGGCTCCTACGAGCAGTACTTC.

In this sample, this clonotype turned up many times. The gene calls are TRBV12-5 and TRBJ1-2; 7 bases agree with TRBD1. Trimming took 8 bases from V and 4 from J; bases not matched to a gene: 7. This CDR3 has 13 residues. Germline V gene data show CDR1 as LGHNT and CDR2 as FRNRAP. This CDR3 reads CASLGQFPYGYTF. The CDR3 region has the DNA TGTGCTAGTCTGGGACAGTTTCCCTATGGCTACACCTTC.

This clonotype showed up many times. The chain uses TRBV6-1 and TRBJ1-2; no reliable D call. CDR3 size: 16 residues. Germline CDR1 MNHNS, CDR2 SASEGT. V gave up 3 bases and J gave up 3 bases, with 17 bases separating them. The CDR3 DNA reads TGTGCCAGCAGTGACTACCCGTTGTCAGCGTACTATGGCTACACCTTC. Translation gives CASSDYPLSAYYGYTF.

Many counts were recorded for this clonotype. The rearrangement links TRBV2 to TRBJ1-1, with 11 bases lining up with TRBD1. V gave up 8 bases and J gave up 3 bases; unmatched junction bases: 14. CDR3 size: 17 residues. Germline V gene data show CDR1 as SNHLY and CDR2 as FYNNEI. CDR3 nucleotides: TGTGCCAGCTGGACCGGGACAGGGGGTGCCTGGGACACTGAAGCTTTCTTT. Its translation is CASWTGTGGAWDTEAFF.

This clonotype was seen repeatedly, ten times or more. The chain recombines TRBV12-3 or TRBV12-4 with TRBJ1-2; D call uncertain. The CDR3 totals 13 residues. Between the trimmed V and J ends, which lost 5 bases and 3 bases, there was a span of 10 bases. CDR3 region: CASSPRHDYGYTF. CDR3 DNA sequence: TGTGCCAGCAGTCCCAGACACGACTATGGCTACACCTTC.

In this sample, this clonotype turned up many times. The rearrangement links TRBV6-1 to TRBJ1-1; D perhaps matches TRBD1 (6 bases). CDR1 and CDR2 from the germline V gene are MNHNS and SASEGT. Trimming cost V 6 bases and J 10 bases, with 18 bases left between them. The CDR3 totals 13 residues. CDR3 amino acids: CASRSHRDLGAFF. The CDR3 DNA reads as TGTGCCAGCAGGTCCCACAGGGACTTGGGAGCTTTCTTT.

This clonotype was detected ten times or more. This sequence joins TRBV20-1 and TRBJ2-7, with a possible D match to TRBD2 (5 bases). The CDR3 spans 16 residues. Trimming stripped 6 bases from V and 2 bases from J, with 23 bases between. Germline V CDR1 and CDR2: DFQATT, SNEGSKA (reference sequence). Written as DNA, the CDR3 is TGCAGTGCCATCCTATCGCAACTGACGGGAACCTACGAGCAGTACTTC. Its translation: CSAILSQLTGTYEQYF.

The table lists this clonotype with many counts. The rearrangement uses TRBV27 and TRBJ2-1; D unclear. There are 14 residues in the CDR3. V gave up 5 bases and J gave up 7 bases, with 15 bases separating them. CDR1 and CDR2 (germline): MNHEY, SMNVEV (reference sequence). The CDR3 DNA is TGTGCCAGCAGTCTAGACCCCGGATTTAATGAGCAGTTCTTC. This sequence encodes CASSLDPGFNEQFF.

This clonotype has just a few counts. This chain links TRBV9 with TRBJ2-2; D uncertain. The CDR3 loop spans 14 amino acids. Germline values: CDR1 SGDLS, CDR2 YYNGEE. V was clipped by 0 bases and J by 8 bases, with 11 bases between them. The CDR3 protein is CASSVDKGGGELFF. The CDR3 nucleotides are TGTGCCAGCAGCGTAGATAAGGGCGGAGGGGAGCTGTTTTTT.

This clonotype was seen many times. CDR3 amino acids: CASVTGVTSYEQYF. Written as DNA, the CDR3 is TGTGCCAGTGTAACAGGGGTGACCTCCTACGAGCAGTACTTC. The chain has TRBV28 and TRBJ2-7, with TRBD1 matching 7 bases. The V and J ends lost 9 bases and 0 bases, in that order; junction bases with no gene match: 8. CDR1 and CDR2 from the germline V gene are MDHEN and SYDVKM. The CDR3 consists of 14 residues.

V gene TRBV4-1 combines with J gene TRBJ2-1; D is possibly TRBD2 (6 bases). CDR1 MGHRA and CDR2 YSYEKL come from the germline V gene. V dropped 0 bases and J dropped 9 bases, with 15 bases sitting between them. There are 15 residues in the CDR3. Written as DNA, the CDR3 is TGCGCCAGCAGCCAAGATTCACTAGCTTTATCTGAGCAGTTCTTC. Translating it yields CASSQDSLALSEQFF.